This TCR beta chain is from a study of blood T cell repertoires in COVID-19. Germline loops: CDR1 MNHEY, CDR2 SVGAGI. V shed 7 bases and J shed 4 bases, with 16 bases lying between them. The length of the CDR3 is 14 residues. The data were produced by immunoSEQ multiplex PCR, yet TCRdb's version contains in-frame clones alone and is incomplete. The sample yields approximately 400,000 clones, approximately 88% seen once. This chain joins TRBV6-5 and TRBJ1-1, with D perhaps matching TRBD1 (5 bases). Sequenced sample: peripheral blood. This clonotype was sampled from a woman aged 45 to 65 with COVID-19, enrolled during active disease. The CDR3 region has the DNA TGTGCCAGCATGCAGGGAATATGGTCCACTGAAGCTTTCTTT. It encodes CASMQGIWSTEAFF.